Following are 29 T cell receptor beta chains from one sample sequenced in a study of CD8+CD57+ T cells in acquired aplastic anemia. Genomic DNA, the template, was used for profiling of the TCR beta VDJ and CDR3. TCRdb fed the reads into MiXCR, producing one record per CDR3 protein. The repertoire holds 180,000 or so distinct CDR3 sequences, with about 47% as singletons. Sequenced sample: sorted CD4+, CD8+, or CD8+CD57+ T cells (not recorded which) from PBMCs. These receptor sequences come from a human donor in good health.

In this sample, this clonotype turned up a few times. V and J are TRBV30 and TRBJ2-3; D possibly corresponds to TRBD1 (5 bases). CDR3 length equals 12 residues. From germline, CDR1 is GTSNPN and CDR2 SVGIG (reference sequence). The ends were cut back, 3 bases at V and 10 bases at J, with 14 bases in the middle. The CDR3 sequence: CAWSSWGLSQYF. The CDR3 coding sequence is TGTGCCTGGAGCTCCTGGGGCCTATCGCAGTATTTT. Full variable domain (missing parts from reference TRBV30 and TRBJ2-3): SQTIHQWPATLVQPVGSPLSLECTVEGTSNPNLYWYRQAAGRGLQLLFYSVGIGQISSEVPQNLSASRPQDRQFILSSKKLLLSDSGFYLCAWSSWGLSQYFGPGTRLTVL.

This rearrangement joins TRBV7-3 to TRBJ1-6; 7 bases line up with TRBD1. CDR3 length equals 15 residues. V was clipped by 3 bases and J by 7 bases; unmatched bases: 6. The V gene's germline CDR1 is SGHTA and CDR2 FQGTGA. CDR3 loop: CASSFTGDDNSPLHF. DNA for the CDR3: TGTGCCAGCAGCTTTACAGGGGATGACAATTCACCCCTCCACTTT.

The CDR3 loop is CASSLVSGGNTIYF. DNA for the CDR3: TGTGCCAGCAGCTTAGTTTCAGGGGGGAACACCATATATTTT. The chain joins TRBV7-2 to TRBJ1-3; 7 bases align to TRBD1. Trimming cost V 1 base and J 7 bases; bases outside gene matches: 4. The CDR3 is 14 residues long. CDR1 and CDR2 from the germline V gene are SGHTA and FQGNSA.

In this sample, this clonotype turned up many times. The V gene is TRBV27, the J gene TRBJ1-5; 7 positions agree with TRBD1. V dropped 4 bases and J dropped 6; count of bases not matched to a gene: 12. Germline V gene lookup returns CDR1 MNHEY and CDR2 SMNVEV (reference sequence). The CDR3 has 16 amino acids. Written as DNA, the CDR3 is TGTGCCAGCAGTTCAACTCGACAGGGCGGTGGTCAGCCCCAGCATTTT. Its protein is CASSSTRQGGGQPQHF.

This clonotype was observed many times. The chain recombines TRBV7-2 with TRBJ2-3, with 7 bases lining up with TRBD2. The CDR3 extends over 14 amino acids. Per the germline V gene, CDR1 is SGHTA and CDR2 is FQGNSA. Trimming at V came to 5 bases and at J to 4 bases, leaving 6 bases not matched to a gene. The CDR3 sequence: CASSTRTRADTQYF. The CDR3 DNA is TGTGCCAGCAGCACCAGGACTAGAGCAGATACGCAGTATTTT. The full variable domain, with the rest looked up from reference TRBV7-2 and TRBJ2-3, is GAGVSQSPSNKVTEKGKDVELRCDPISGHTALYWYRQSLGQGLEFLIYFQGNSAPDKSGLPSDRFSAERTGGSVSTLTIQRTQQEDSAVYLCASSTRTRADTQYFGPGTRLTVL.

The table lists this clonotype with a few counts. The chain uses TRBV20-1 and TRBJ2-7, with a weak D call TRBD1 (6 bases). The germline V gene has CDR1 DFQATT and CDR2 SNEGSKA (reference sequence). The CDR3 is 13 amino acids. The V end lost 1 base, the J end lost 3 bases, and 10 bases lay between the germline ends. The CDR3 DNA is TGCAGTGCTAGAGGGAGGACAGACTACGAGCAGTACTTC. It translates to CSARGRTDYEQYF.

The chain is built from TRBV28 and TRBJ1-4; D gene uncertain. The germline gives CDR1 MDHEN, CDR2 SYDVKM. Trimming took off 4 bases at V and 9 bases at J, with 3 bases between the two ends. The CDR3 sequence is 10 residues long. CDR3: CASSSQKLFF. CDR3 coding DNA: TGTGCCAGCAGTTCTCAAAAACTGTTTTTT. The entire variable domain, with the rest obtained from reference TRBV28 and TRBJ1-4, is as follows: DVKVTQSSRYLVKRTGEKVFLECVQDMDHENMFWYRQDPGLGLRLIYFSYDVKMKEKGDIPEGYSVSREKKERFSLILESASTNQTSMYLCASSSQKLFFGSGTQLSVL.

This clonotype has ten or more counts. The J gene is TRBJ2-1, the V gene TRBV12-3 or TRBV12-4; TRBD2 agrees at 7 bases. This CDR3 comprises 15 residues. Losses at the gene ends were 5 bases for V and 9 bases for J; bases not matched to a gene: 13. The CDR3, as DNA: TGTGCCAGCAGTCCCAGGGCTAGCGGAGGTAGTGAGCAGTTCTTC. Translated: CASSPRASGGSEQFF.

Details on this clonotype: At one boundary the junction diverges from the germline segment, which might be a read error. This chain connects TRBV7-7 to TRBJ2-5; D gene uncertain. The CDR3 loop spans 12 amino acids. CDR1 and CDR2 (germline): SSHAT, FNYEAQ (reference sequence). This chain's CDR3 is CASSLAVETQYF. The CDR3 nucleotides read TGTGCTAGCAGCTTGGCAGTCGAGACCCAGTACTTC.

In this sample, this clonotype turned up many times. The CDR3 DNA is TGCGCCAGCAGTGAAGCCCAGTCTGGCTACACCTTC. Its protein product is CASSEAQSGYTF. This sequence joins TRBV10-2 and TRBJ1-2; no reliable D call. Trimming shortened V by 3 bases and J by 7 bases, and 9 bases separated the two germline ends. CDR3 length: 12 residues. Germline CDR1 WSHSY, CDR2 SAAADI.

The genes are TRBV18 and TRBJ1-2, with D unresolved. Trimming cost V 3 bases and J 3 bases, with 5 bases left between them. The CDR3 is made up of 12 amino acids. Germline loops: CDR1 KGHSH, CDR2 LQKENI. In DNA, the CDR3 is TGTGCCAGCTCACCGACCGACTATGGCTACACCTTC. Its protein is CASSPTDYGYTF.

The rearrangement links TRBV4-3 to TRBJ2-6; D possibly uses TRBD1 or TRBD2 (5 bases each). The CDR3 totals 16 residues. CDR1 LGHNA and CDR2 YSLEER come from the germline V gene. V lost 5 bases to trimming and J lost 0 bases, with 11 bases between them. The CDR3 nucleotides read TGCGCCAGCAGCGAGGGGTTCTCCTCTGGGGCCAACGTCCTGACTTTC. It specifies CASSEGFSSGANVLTF.

This clonotype appeared many times. The chain links TRBV20-1 to TRBJ1-5; the D gene is possibly TRBD1 (5 bases). V was pared by 3 bases and J by 3 bases, with 15 bases between. Germline lookup yields CDR1 DFQATT and CDR2 SNEGSKA (reference sequence). There are 15 residues in the CDR3. The chain's CDR3 is CSASRTGRDNQPQHF. CDR3 nucleotide sequence: TGCAGTGCTAGTAGGACCGGCAGGGACAATCAGCCCCAGCATTTT.

The sample holds many counts of this clonotype. The chain joins TRBV5-4 to TRBJ1-1; D unclear. Germline CDR1 and CDR2: SGHNT and YYREEE (reference sequence). V was cut by 4 bases and J by 4 bases, with 11 bases left in between. This CDR3 is 13 amino acids long. CDR3 sequence (DNA): TGTGCCAGCAGCCGTACAAAGGGCACTGAAGCTTTCTTT. As protein: CASSRTKGTEAFF.

This clonotype was seen only a few times. The chain links TRBV10-3 to TRBJ2-1, with TRBD1 matching over 7 bases. The CDR3 consists of 15 residues. The V and J ends lost 3 bases and 6 bases, in that order; junction bases with no gene match: 8. From germline, CDR1 is ENHRY and CDR2 SYGVKD. In DNA, the CDR3 is TGTGCCATCAGTGACGACAGGGCCTTGGTCAATGAGCAGTTCTTC. It translates to CAISDDRALVNEQFF.

The genes are TRBV6-1 and TRBJ1-4; D unresolved. This CDR3 has 14 residues. The ends were cut back, 6 bases at V and 4 bases at J, with 12 bases in the middle. Per the germline V gene, CDR1 is MNHNS and CDR2 is SASEGT. CDR3: CASRPRRFNEKLFF. The CDR3 bases are TGTGCCAGCAGGCCCCGGCGGTTTAATGAAAAACTGTTTTTT.

This clonotype showed up many times. The rearrangement uses TRBV4-1 and TRBJ1-2; 7 bases align to TRBD1. Germline-derived CDR1 and CDR2 are MGHRA and YSYEKL. The trim removed 6 bases at V and 8 bases at J, leaving 9 bases unmatched. The CDR3 extends over 13 amino acids. The CDR3 protein is CASSQRQGVGYTF. In nucleotides, the CDR3 is TGCGCCAGCAGTCAAAGACAGGGAGTCGGCTACACCTTC.

CDR3 sequence: CASSLTWAGGKNEQFF. In DNA, the CDR3 is TGTGCCAGTAGTCTGACCTGGGCAGGGGGCAAGAATGAGCAGTTCTTC. The V gene is TRBV19, the J gene TRBJ2-1; 8 bases are a match to TRBD1. The CDR3 contains 16 residues. Germline-derived CDR1 and CDR2 are LNHDA and SQIVND (reference sequence). The ends lost 5 bases at V and 7 bases at J; junction bases unmatched: 13.

The chain is built from TRBV20-1 and TRBJ2-7; 9 bases agree with TRBD2. The CDR3 covers 14 residues. With V trimmed by 1 base and J by 5 bases, 6 bases remained unmatched. Germline CDR1 is DFQATT and CDR2 is SNEGSKA (reference sequence). In DNA form, the CDR3 reads TGCAGTGCTAGAGGGCTAGCGGGAATCAACGAGCAGTACTTC. This translates into CSARGLAGINEQYF.

In its sample, this clonotype was seen many times. V is TRBV20-1 and J is TRBJ1-3; D call uncertain. The germline V gene encodes CDR1 DFQATT and CDR2 SNEGSKA (reference sequence). Trimming stripped 3 bases from V and 0 bases from J, with 12 bases between. The length of the CDR3 is 15 residues. This CDR3 reads CSARSGRASGNTIYF. CDR3 bases: TGCAGTGCTAGGTCAGGCAGAGCCTCTGGAAACACCATATATTTT.

V usage is TRBV24-1 and J usage is TRBJ2-5, with 7 nucleotides matching TRBD2. The CDR3 is 14 residues long. Unmatched junction bases numbered 10, after V lost 9 bases and J lost 4 bases. Per the germline V gene, CDR1 is KGHDR and CDR2 is SFDVKD. CDR3 nucleotides: TGTGCCACCGGAGGACTGGCGGGAGTAGAGACCCAGTACTTC. Translated: CATGGLAGVETQYF.

J is TRBJ1-1 and V is TRBV3-1; D is possibly TRBD1 (6 bases). The V gene's germline CDR1 is LGHDT and CDR2 YNNKEL (reference sequence). The CDR3 is 13 residues long. Trimming left V 3 bases short and J 4 bases short, with 9 bases between. CDR3 residues: CASSHNRATEAFF. In nucleotides, the CDR3 is TGTGCCAGCAGCCACAACAGGGCCACTGAAGCTTTCTTT.

The table lists this clonotype with many counts. CDR3 in amino acids: CATSDIPGQGKGETQYF. For the CDR3, the DNA is TGTGCCACCAGTGATATCCCGGGACAGGGGAAGGGTGAGACCCAGTACTTC. The rearrangement uses TRBV24-1 and TRBJ2-5, with 10 bases that match TRBD1. Germline CDR1 and CDR2: KGHDR and SFDVKD. Germline trimming cut 3 bases from V and 5 bases from J; bases unmatched to any gene: 11. CDR3 size: 17 residues.

V is TRBV11-3 and J is TRBJ1-2, with TRBD1 matching 7 bases. This CDR3 has 14 residues. In germline, CDR1 is SGHNT, CDR2 YENEEA. With 1 base clipped from V and 6 bases from J, the junction kept 5 bases outside the gene matches. CDR3 amino acids: CASSLVGQGDGYTF. CDR3 sequence (DNA): TGTGCCAGCAGCTTAGTAGGCCAGGGGGATGGCTACACCTTC.

This chain connects TRBV29-1 to TRBJ1-1, with no clear D. Germline loops: CDR1 SQVTM, CDR2 ANQGSEA. The CDR3 sequence is 13 residues long. V was clipped by 7 bases and J by 2 bases, with 14 bases between them. This CDR3 reads CSARAAGNTEAFF. The CDR3 DNA follows: TGCAGCGCCCGAGCGGCCGGCAACACTGAAGCTTTCTTT. Supplemented by reference TRBV29-1 and TRBJ1-1, the full variable domain reads SAVISQKPSRDICQRGTSLTIQCQVDSQVTMMFWYRQQPGQSLTLIATANQGSEATYESGFVIDKFPISRPNLTFSTLTVSNMSPEDSSIYLCSARAAGNTEAFFGQGTRLTVV.

Comment on this clonotype: Since the CDR3 does not end with the conserved phenylalanine or tryptophan, this likely comes from a read error. The V gene is TRBV9, the J gene TRBJ2-1; TRBD1 agrees at 8 bases. The CDR3 spans 14 residues. Trimming took 4 bases from V and 10 from J; bases not matched to a gene: 10. Per the germline V gene, CDR1 is SGDLS and CDR2 is YYNGEE. In nucleotides, the CDR3 is TGTGCCAGCAGCCCCCAGGACAGGGTTCGAGAGCAGTTCCTC. Translation gives CASSPQDRVREQFL.

This clonotype was detected only a few times. Here the CDR3 reads CAIRASSGLAGNEQFF. CDR3 nucleotides: TGTGCCATCAGGGCTTCCTCCGGACTAGCGGGAAATGAGCAGTTCTTC. V usage is TRBV10-3 and J usage is TRBJ2-1; 12 bases are shared with TRBD2. Germline CDR1 reads ENHRY; CDR2 reads SYGVKD. V trimming: 6 bases; J trimming: 7 bases; junction bases outside the gene matches: 10. CDR3 size: 16 residues.

This clonotype has a count of ten or more. The chain is built from TRBV19 and TRBJ1-5; 10 bases align to TRBD1. From germline, CDR1 is LNHDA and CDR2 SQIVND (reference sequence). V gave up 4 bases and J gave up 0 bases; unmatched junction bases: 3. The CDR3 loop spans 16 amino acids. CDR3 amino acids: CASSRDRGNSNQPQHF. The DNA of the CDR3 is TGTGCCAGTAGTAGGGACAGGGGAAATAGCAATCAGCCCCAGCATTTT.

In regard to this clonotype: At one end the junction does not follow the germline gene, possibly because of a read error. The chain has TRBV7-9 and TRBJ1-1; 8 nucleotides match TRBD1. Germline loops: CDR1 SEHNR, CDR2 FQNEAQ (reference sequence). The CDR3 totals 15 residues. CDR3 bases: TGTACCAGCAGCTCCAGGACAGGGACGAACGCTGAAGCTTTCTTT. Translating it yields CTSSSRTGTNAEAFF. Combining the CDR3 with reference TRBV7-9 and TRBJ1-1 gives the whole variable domain DTGVSQNPRHKITKRGQNVTFRCDPISEHNRLYWYRQTLGQGPEFLTYFQNEAQLEKSRLLSDRFSAERPKGSFSTLEIQRTEQGDSAMYLCTSSSRTGTNAEAFFGQGTRLTVV.